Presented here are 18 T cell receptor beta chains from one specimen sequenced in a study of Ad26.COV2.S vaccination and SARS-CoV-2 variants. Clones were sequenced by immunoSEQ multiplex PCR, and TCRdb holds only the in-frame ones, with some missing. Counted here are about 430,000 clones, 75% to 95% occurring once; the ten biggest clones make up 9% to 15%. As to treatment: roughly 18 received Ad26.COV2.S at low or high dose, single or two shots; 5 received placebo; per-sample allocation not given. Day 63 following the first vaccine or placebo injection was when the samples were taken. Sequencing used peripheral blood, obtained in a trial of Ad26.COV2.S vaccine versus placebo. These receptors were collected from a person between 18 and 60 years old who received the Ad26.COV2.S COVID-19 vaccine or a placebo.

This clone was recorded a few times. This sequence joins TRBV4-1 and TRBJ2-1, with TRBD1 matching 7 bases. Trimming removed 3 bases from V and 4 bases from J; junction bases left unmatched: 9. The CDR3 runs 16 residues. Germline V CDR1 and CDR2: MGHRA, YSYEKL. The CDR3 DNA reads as TGCGCCAGCAGCCAGAGGGACAGTGATGTTTACAATGAGCAGTTCTTC. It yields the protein CASSQRDSDVYNEQFF.

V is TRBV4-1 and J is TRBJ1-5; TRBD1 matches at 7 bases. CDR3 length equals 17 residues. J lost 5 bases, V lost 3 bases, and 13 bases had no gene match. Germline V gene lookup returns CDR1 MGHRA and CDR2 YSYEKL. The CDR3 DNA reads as TGCGCCAGCAGCCACCGAGGGGAAGACAGGGTCGATCAGCCCCAGCATTTT. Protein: CASSHRGEDRVDQPQHF.

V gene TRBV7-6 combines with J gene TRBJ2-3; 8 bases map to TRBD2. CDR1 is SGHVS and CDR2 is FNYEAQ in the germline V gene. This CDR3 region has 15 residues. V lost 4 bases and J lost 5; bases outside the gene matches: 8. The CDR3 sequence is CASSSSGSYVDTQYF. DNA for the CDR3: TGTGCCAGCAGCTCCAGCGGGAGTTATGTAGATACGCAGTATTTT. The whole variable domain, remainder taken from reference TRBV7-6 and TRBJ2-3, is GAGVSQSPRYKVTKRGQDVALRCDPISGHVSLYWYRQALGQGPEFLTYFNYEAQQDKSGLPNDRFSAERPEGSISTLTIQRTEQRDSAMYRCASSSSGSYVDTQYFGPGTRLTVL.

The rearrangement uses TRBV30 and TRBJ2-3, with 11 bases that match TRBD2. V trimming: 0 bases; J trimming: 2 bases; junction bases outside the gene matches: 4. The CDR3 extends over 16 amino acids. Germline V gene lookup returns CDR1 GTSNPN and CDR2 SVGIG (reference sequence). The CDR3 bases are TGTGCCTGGAGTGTGGGACTAGCGGTATTCACAGATACGCAGTATTTT. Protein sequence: CAWSVGLAVFTDTQYF. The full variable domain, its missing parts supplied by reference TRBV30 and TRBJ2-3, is SQTIHQWPATLVQPVGSPLSLECTVEGTSNPNLYWYRQAAGRGLQLLFYSVGIGQISSEVPQNLSASRPQDRQFILSSKKLLLSDSGFYLCAWSVGLAVFTDTQYFGPGTRLTVL.

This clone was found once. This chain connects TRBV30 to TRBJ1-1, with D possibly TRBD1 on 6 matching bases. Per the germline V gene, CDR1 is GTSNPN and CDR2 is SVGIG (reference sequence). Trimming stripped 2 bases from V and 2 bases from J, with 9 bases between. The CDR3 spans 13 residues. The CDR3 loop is CAWSIGGNTEAFF. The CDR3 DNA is TGTGCCTGGAGTATAGGGGGTAACACTGAAGCTTTCTTT.

The CDR3 DNA reads TGTGCCAGCAGCTTGTCCAGGGGAGGTGGAAACACCATATATTTT. This sequence encodes CASSLSRGGGNTIYF. V and J are TRBV7-6 and TRBJ1-3, with D possibly matching TRBD1 (6 bases). Germline V gene lookup returns CDR1 SGHVS and CDR2 FNYEAQ. Trimming took off 3 bases at V and 3 bases at J, with 12 bases between the two ends. CDR3 length equals 15 residues.

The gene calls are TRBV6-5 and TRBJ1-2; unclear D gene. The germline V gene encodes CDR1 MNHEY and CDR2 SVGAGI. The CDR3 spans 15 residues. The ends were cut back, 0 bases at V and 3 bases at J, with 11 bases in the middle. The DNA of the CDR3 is TGTGCCAGCAGTTACTCCCGGGCAAGGGACTATGGCTACACCTTC. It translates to CASSYSRARDYGYTF.

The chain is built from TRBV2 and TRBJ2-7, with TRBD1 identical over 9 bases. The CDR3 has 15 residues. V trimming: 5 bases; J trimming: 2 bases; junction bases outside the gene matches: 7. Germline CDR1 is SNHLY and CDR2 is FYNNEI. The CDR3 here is CASSIEGQGTYEQYF. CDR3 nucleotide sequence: TGTGCCAGCAGTATAGAGGGACAGGGAACCTACGAGCAGTACTTC.

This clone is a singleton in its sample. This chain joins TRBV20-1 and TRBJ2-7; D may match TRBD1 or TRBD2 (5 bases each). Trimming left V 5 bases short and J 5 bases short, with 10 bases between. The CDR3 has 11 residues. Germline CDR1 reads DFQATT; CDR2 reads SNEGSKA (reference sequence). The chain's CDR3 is CSALREHEQYF. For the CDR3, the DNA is TGCAGTGCTCTCAGGGAGCACGAGCAGTACTTC.

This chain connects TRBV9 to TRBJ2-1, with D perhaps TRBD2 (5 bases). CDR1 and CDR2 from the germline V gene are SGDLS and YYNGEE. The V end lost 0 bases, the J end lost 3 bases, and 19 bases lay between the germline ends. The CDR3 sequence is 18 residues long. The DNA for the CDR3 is TGTGCCAGCAGCGTAGCTACCCCTCGAGGGAGAGTCTACAATGAGCAGTTCTTC. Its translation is CASSVATPRGRVYNEQFF.

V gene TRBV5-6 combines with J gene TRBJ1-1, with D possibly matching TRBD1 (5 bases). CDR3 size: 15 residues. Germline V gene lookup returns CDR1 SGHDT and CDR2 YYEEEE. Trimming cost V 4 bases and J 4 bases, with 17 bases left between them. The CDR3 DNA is TGTGCCAGCAGCAAGAGTAGCAGGGACCGCACTGAAGCTTTCTTT. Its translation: CASSKSSRDRTEAFF.

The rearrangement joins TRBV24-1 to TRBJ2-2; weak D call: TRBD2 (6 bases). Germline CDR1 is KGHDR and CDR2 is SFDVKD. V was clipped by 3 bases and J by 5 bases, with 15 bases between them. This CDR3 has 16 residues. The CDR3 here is CATSDQRPGGTGELFF. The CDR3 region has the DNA TGTGCCACCAGTGATCAACGACCCGGGGGTACCGGGGAGCTGTTTTTT.

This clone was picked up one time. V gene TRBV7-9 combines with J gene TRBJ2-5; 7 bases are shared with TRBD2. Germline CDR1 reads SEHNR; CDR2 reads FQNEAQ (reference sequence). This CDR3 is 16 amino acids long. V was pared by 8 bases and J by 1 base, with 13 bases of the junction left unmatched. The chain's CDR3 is CASASVAGHFQETQYF. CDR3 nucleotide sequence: TGTGCCAGCGCCAGTGTAGCGGGTCATTTCCAAGAGACCCAGTACTTC.

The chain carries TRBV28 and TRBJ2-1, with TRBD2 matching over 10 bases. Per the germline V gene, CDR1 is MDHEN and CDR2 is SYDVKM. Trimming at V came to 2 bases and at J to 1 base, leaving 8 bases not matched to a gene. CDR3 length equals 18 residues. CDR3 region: CASSLIGLAGVSYNEQFF. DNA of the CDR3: TGTGCCAGCAGTTTAATCGGTCTAGCGGGAGTATCCTACAATGAGCAGTTCTTC.

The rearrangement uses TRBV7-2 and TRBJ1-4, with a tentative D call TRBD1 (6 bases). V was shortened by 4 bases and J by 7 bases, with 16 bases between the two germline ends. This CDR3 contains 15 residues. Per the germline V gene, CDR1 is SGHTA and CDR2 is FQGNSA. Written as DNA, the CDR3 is TGTGCCAGCAGCTCCAAAGCGGGGGGCGGTGAAAAACTGTTTTTT. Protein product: CASSSKAGGGEKLFF. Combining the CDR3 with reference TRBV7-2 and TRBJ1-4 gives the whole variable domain GAGVSQSPSNKVTEKGKDVELRCDPISGHTALYWYRQSLGQGLEFLIYFQGNSAPDKSGLPSDRFSAERTGGSVSTLTIQRTQQEDSAVYLCASSSKAGGGEKLFFGSGTQLSVL.

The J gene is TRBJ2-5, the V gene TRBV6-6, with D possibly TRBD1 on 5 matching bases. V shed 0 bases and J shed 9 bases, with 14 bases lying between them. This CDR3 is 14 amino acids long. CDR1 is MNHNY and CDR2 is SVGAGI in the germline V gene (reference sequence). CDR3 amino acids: CASSYSDTGKAQYF. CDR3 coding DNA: TGTGCCAGCAGTTACTCGGACACGGGTAAGGCCCAGTACTTC.

The CDR3 bases are TGCGCCAGCAGCTTGGTAGCGGGAGGTCCCCCGAACACCGGGGAGCTGTTTTTT. The encoded protein is CASSLVAGGPPNTGELFF. The rearrangement joins TRBV5-1 to TRBJ2-2; 10 bases match TRBD2. Per germline, CDR1 SGHRS and CDR2 YFSETQ. Germline trimming cut 0 bases from V and 0 bases from J; bases unmatched to any gene: 5. The CDR3 loop spans 18 amino acids.

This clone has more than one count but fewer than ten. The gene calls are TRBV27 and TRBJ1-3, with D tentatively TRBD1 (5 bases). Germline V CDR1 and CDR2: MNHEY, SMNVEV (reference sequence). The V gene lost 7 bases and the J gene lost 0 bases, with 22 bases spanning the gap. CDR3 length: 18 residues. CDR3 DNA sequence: TGTGCCAGCAACTTGCCAGGGCGGGAAAAGTACTCTGGAAACACCATATATTTT. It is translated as CASNLPGREKYSGNTIYF.